One sample yielded the 9 T cell receptor beta chains listed below, sequenced in a study of blood T cell repertoires in COVID-19. TCRdb's table, derived via immunoSEQ multiplex PCR, lists solely in-frame clones and lacks some. The sample shows 450,000 or so clones, 89% of them seen only once. The sample was peripheral blood. These receptors all stem from a man aged 18 to 29 with COVID-19, enrolled during active disease.

Only one count was recorded for this clone. Other DNA sequences of this sample code for an identical CDR3. The gene calls are TRBV27 and TRBJ1-1; D gene ambiguous. The V gene's germline CDR1 is MNHEY and CDR2 SMNVEV (reference sequence). The CDR3 is 13 residues long. Trimming removed 2 bases from V and 4 bases from J, with 8 bases in between. CDR3 in amino acids: CASSLGGGTEAFF. CDR3 DNA sequence: TGTGCCAGCAGTTTAGGAGGAGGCACTGAAGCTTTCTTT.

The chain links TRBV3-1 (or the pseudogene TRBV3-2) to TRBJ1-1, with D unclear. This CDR3 is built from 14 residues. The germline V gene encodes CDR1 LGHDT and CDR2 YNNKEL (reference sequence). Trimming shortened V by 10 bases and J by 0 bases, and 15 bases separated the two germline ends. CDR3 sequence (DNA): TGTGCCACTCGAAGAGGAATTATGAACACTGAAGCTTTCTTT. It yields the protein CATRRGIMNTEAFF.

The chain links TRBV11-1 to TRBJ2-7; TRBD2 aligns across 13 bases. Trimming at V came to 1 base and at J to 6 bases, leaving 0 bases not matched to a gene. The CDR3 covers 14 residues. CDR1 SGHAT and CDR2 FQDESV come from the germline V gene (reference sequence). CDR3 in amino acids: CASSLGLAGGEQYF. The CDR3 DNA reads as TGTGCCAGCAGCTTAGGACTAGCGGGAGGCGAGCAGTACTTC.

This chain joins TRBV7-9 and TRBJ1-3; tentatively, D is TRBD1 (6 bases). The CDR3 is made up of 14 amino acids. The V end was cut by 5 bases, the J end by 7 bases, with 15 bases between. CDR1 is SEHNR and CDR2 is FQNEAQ in the germline V gene (reference sequence). The CDR3 DNA reads TGTGCCAGCAGCGAGCGGTTGACAGGCAACACCATATATTTT. It encodes CASSERLTGNTIYF. Complete variable domain (other parts from reference TRBV7-9 and TRBJ1-3): DTGVSQNPRHKITKRGQNVTFRCDPISEHNRLYWYRQTLGQGPEFLTYFQNEAQLEKSRLLSDRFSAERPKGSFSTLEIQRTEQGDSAMYLCASSERLTGNTIYFGEGSWLTVV.

This chain connects TRBV2 to TRBJ1-6; D ambiguous. The CDR3 extends over 14 amino acids. V was trimmed by 7 bases and J by 1 base, leaving 8 bases between them. Germline CDR1 SNHLY, CDR2 FYNNEI. The chain's CDR3 is CASIPGSYNSPLHF. The CDR3 coding sequence is TGTGCCAGCATCCCGGGGTCCTATAATTCACCCCTCCACTTT.

J is TRBJ2-3 and V is TRBV6-5, with D unresolved. V lost 3 bases, J lost 5 bases, and 9 bases lay in between. Germline values: CDR1 MNHEY, CDR2 SVGAGI. This CDR3 comprises 13 residues. The CDR3 DNA sequence: TGTGCCAGCAGTTATGGGCGTGGAGATACGCAGTATTTT. Protein product: CASSYGRGDTQYF.

The chain joins TRBV5-6 to TRBJ1-2; 7 nucleotides line up with TRBD1. After removal of 4 bases from V and 9 bases from J, the junction contained 3 bases not matched to a gene. This CDR3 spans 11 amino acids. Germline CDR1 reads SGHDT; CDR2 reads YYEEEE. The CDR3 here is CASSRQGSYTF. The CDR3 DNA reads TGTGCCAGCAGCCGACAGGGAAGCTACACCTTC.

The rearrangement links TRBV9 to TRBJ1-1; unclear D gene. Between the trimmed V and J ends, which lost 4 bases and 0 bases, there was a span of 10 bases. The CDR3 length is 14 residues. Germline CDR1 SGDLS, CDR2 YYNGEE. The CDR3 region is CASSFDGMNTEAFF. Here the CDR3 DNA reads TGTGCCAGCAGCTTCGACGGGATGAACACTGAAGCTTTCTTT.

Worth noting for this clone: Different DNA sequences within this sample yield the same CDR3. The V gene is TRBV9, the J gene TRBJ2-7; TRBD2 aligns across 11 bases. CDR1 SGDLS and CDR2 YYNGEE come from the germline V gene. The CDR3 has 15 amino acids. After removal of 4 bases from V and 3 bases from J, the junction contained 6 bases not matched to a gene. CDR3: CASSPLAGGDYEQYF. The CDR3, as DNA: TGTGCCAGCAGCCCCTTAGCGGGAGGGGACTACGAGCAGTACTTC.